This T cell receptor (beta chain) originates from a study of blood T cell repertoires in COVID-19. V lost 4 bases to trimming and J lost 2 bases, with 13 bases between them. Germline CDR1 is ENHRY and CDR2 is SYGVKD. The CDR3 runs to 15 residues. Original data processing: The authors estimated nucleated cell counts from reference gene primer amplification. Clones were sequenced by immunoSEQ multiplex PCR, and TCRdb holds only the in-frame ones, with some missing. The D gene and trimming were derived from the DNA, and the V and J assignments and clone size from that table. The data hold around 250,000 clones, with roughly 85% observed a single time.

The V and J genes are TRBV10-3 and TRBJ2-3; possible D gene TRBD2, 5 bases. This clonotype was obtained from a man aged 50 or older with active or convalescent COVID-19. Sequencing was performed on peripheral blood. CDR3 loop: CAISGTGLVTDTQYF. The CDR3, as DNA: TGTGCCATCAGTGGGACCGGACTCGTCACAGATACGCAGTATTTT.